Presented here are 17 T cell receptor beta chains from one specimen sequenced in a study of OX40 agonist ivuxolimab in advanced cancers. TCRdb's copy holds only in-frame clones and misses some; the assay was immunoSEQ multiplex PCR. The data contain approximately 76,000 clones, around nine tenths of them seen just once; the ten biggest clones take up approximately 0.72%. Sequencing used CD4+ or CD8+ T cells sorted from blood, obtained in a trial of the OX40 agonist ivuxolimab. All receptors come from an adult with an advanced solid tumor such as melanoma, head and neck, liver or kidney cancer.

The rearrangement joins TRBV6-4 to TRBJ1-1; 7 bases fit TRBD1. This CDR3 contains 14 residues. Germline lookup yields CDR1 MRHNA and CDR2 SNTAGT. The trim removed 8 bases at V and 5 bases at J, leaving 11 bases unmatched. CDR3 loop: CASSRGGEGTEAFF. CDR3 nucleotide sequence: TGTGCCAGCTCCCGAGGGGGCGAAGGGACTGAAGCTTTCTTT.

The chain employs TRBV9 and TRBJ1-4; no definite D call. Germline CDR1 reads SGDLS; CDR2 reads YYNGEE. The CDR3 is 15 amino acids. With 3 bases removed from V and 0 bases from J, the gap between germline ends came to 9 bases. The CDR3 DNA follows: TGTGCCAGCAGCGAGCGACACACAACTAATGAAAAACTGTTTTTT. Its translation is CASSERHTTNEKLFF.

Only a few counts were recorded for this clone. V usage is TRBV18 and J usage is TRBJ1-6; 10 bases map to TRBD1. The V gene's germline CDR1 is KGHSH and CDR2 LQKENI. The CDR3 spans 14 residues. Trimming took 1 base from V and 9 from J; bases not matched to a gene: 0. The CDR3 here is CASSPRQGASPLHF. The CDR3 bases are TGTGCCAGCTCACCACGACAGGGGGCTTCACCCCTCCACTTT.

The chain joins TRBV30 to TRBJ2-6; 9 positions match TRBD1. The V gene's germline CDR1 is GTSNPN and CDR2 SVGIG (reference sequence). Trimming at V came to 5 bases and at J to 0 bases, leaving 5 bases not matched to a gene. The CDR3 length is 16 residues. The chain's CDR3 is CAWSGTGPSGANVLTF. CDR3 sequence (DNA): TGTGCCTGGTCCGGGACAGGGCCCTCTGGGGCCAACGTCCTGACTTTC.

This chain connects TRBV10-2 to TRBJ1-5; 7 bases are a match to TRBD1. This CDR3 comprises 13 residues. The germline V gene has CDR1 WSHSY and CDR2 SAAADI. Losses at the gene ends were 4 bases for V and 6 bases for J; bases not matched to a gene: 3. The CDR3 protein is CASSGQGGQPQHF. The CDR3 DNA reads TGCGCCAGCAGTGGACAGGGCGGTCAGCCCCAGCATTTT.

For this clone: In the same sample, other DNA sequences code for this CDR3. The CDR3, as DNA: TGTGCCAGCCGGGCGAACTATGGCTACACCTTC. Amino acids: CASRANYGYTF. The chain carries TRBV6-5 and TRBJ1-2; D uncertain. This CDR3 contains 11 residues. V was clipped by 8 bases and J by 2 bases, with 6 bases between them. Per the germline V gene, CDR1 is MNHEY and CDR2 is SVGAGI.

The rearrangement joins TRBV5-4 to TRBJ1-2, with 9 nucleotides matching TRBD1. The germline V gene has CDR1 SGHNT and CDR2 YYREEE (reference sequence). The V gene end was trimmed by 1 base and the J gene end by 3 bases; junction bases not matched to a gene: 4. The CDR3 is 15 residues long. CDR3 DNA: TGTGCCAGCAGCTTGCGGGACAGGGCGGACTATGGCTACACCTTC. It specifies CASSLRDRADYGYTF.

The J gene is TRBJ2-5, the V gene TRBV7-9, with D maybe TRBD2 (5 bases). The CDR3 runs to 15 residues. Trimming took 4 bases from V and 1 from J, leaving 13 bases between them. Germline-derived CDR1 and CDR2 are SEHNR and FQNEAQ (reference sequence). The CDR3 bases are TGTGCCAGCAGCTCGTGGACTCGTACCCAAGAGACCCAGTACTTC. This encodes CASSSWTRTQETQYF.

V is TRBV27 and J is TRBJ1-5; D call uncertain. Germline V lookup: CDR1 MNHEY, CDR2 SMNVEV (reference sequence). The CDR3 has 16 residues. The ends were cut back, 7 bases at V and 0 bases at J, with 16 bases in the middle. The DNA for the CDR3 is TGTGCCAGCAAGATCTTGGGTCGGAATAGCAATCAGCCCCAGCATTTT. This encodes CASKILGRNSNQPQHF.

The chain links TRBV4-3 to TRBJ1-2; 7 bases line up with TRBD1. V trimming: 4 bases; J trimming: 8 bases; junction bases outside the gene matches: 13. This CDR3 has 15 amino acids. CDR1 and CDR2 (germline): LGHNA, YSLEER. The CDR3 DNA reads as TGCGCCAGCAGCCCTGGCAGGGGGTTCCCTGGGGGCTACACCTTC. It encodes CASSPGRGFPGGYTF.

The chain links TRBV27 to TRBJ1-1; D is possibly TRBD1 (5 bases). The ends were cut back, 3 bases at V and 4 bases at J, with 12 bases in the middle. The CDR3 is 14 residues long. From germline, CDR1 is MNHEY and CDR2 SMNVEV (reference sequence). CDR3 sequence reads: CASSFSQGFTEAFF. The DNA of the CDR3 is TGTGCCAGCAGTTTCTCTCAGGGTTTCACTGAAGCTTTCTTT.

This clone has only one observation. Other DNA variants within this sample encode the same CDR3. The chain employs TRBV7-2 and TRBJ2-3; D remains ambiguous. CDR1 and CDR2 (germline): SGHTA, FQGNSA. V was shortened by 5 bases and J by 0 bases, with 3 bases between the two germline ends. The CDR3 is made up of 12 amino acids. This CDR3 reads CASSLSTDTQYF. DNA for the CDR3: TGTGCCAGCAGCCTGAGCACAGATACGCAGTATTTT.

This chain connects TRBV11-3 to TRBJ1-1; 10 bases fit TRBD1. The CDR3 runs 15 residues. Germline V CDR1 and CDR2: SGHNT, YENEEA. The V gene end was trimmed by 4 bases and the J gene end by 0 bases; junction bases not matched to a gene: 2. Here the CDR3 DNA reads TGTGCCAGCAGCTGGGGACAGGGGATGAACACTGAAGCTTTCTTT. Its translation is CASSWGQGMNTEAFF.

The chain joins TRBV7-2 to TRBJ2-7; weak D call: TRBD1 (5 bases). Germline V lookup: CDR1 SGHTA, CDR2 FQGNSA. Trimming pared 0 bases from V and 2 bases from J, leaving 8 bases between. The CDR3 extends over 14 amino acids. For the CDR3, the DNA is TGTGCCAGCAGCTTAGCGTCAGGGACCTACGAGCAGTACTTC. Its translation is CASSLASGTYEQYF.

The V gene is TRBV5-1, the J gene TRBJ2-2; 10 bases fit TRBD1. The trim removed 4 bases at V and 6 bases at J, leaving 9 bases unmatched. This CDR3 contains 16 residues. Germline V lookup: CDR1 SGHRS, CDR2 YFSETQ. The CDR3 here is CASSLSGTGVSGELFF. CDR3 nucleotides: TGCGCCAGCAGCCTTTCCGGGACAGGGGTCTCCGGGGAGCTGTTTTTT.

The chain combines TRBV6-6 with TRBJ1-1, with D tentatively TRBD1 (5 bases). Between the trimmed V and J ends, which lost 6 bases and 11 bases, there was a span of 13 bases. From germline, CDR1 is MNHNY and CDR2 SVGAGI (reference sequence). The CDR3 is 11 amino acids. CDR3 residues: CASREVGVAFF. The CDR3, as DNA: TGTGCCAGCAGGGAAGTAGGGGTGGCTTTCTTT.

This clone was counted a few times. The J gene is TRBJ2-3, the V gene TRBV30; TRBD2 matches at 7 bases. CDR1 and CDR2 (germline): GTSNPN, SVGIG (reference sequence). CDR3 size: 12 residues. The V segment lost 5 bases and the J segment 4 bases; nucleotides outside the gene matches: 3. CDR3 sequence (DNA): TGTGCCTGGGAGCGGGGTGCAGATACGCAGTATTTT. Translating it yields CAWERGADTQYF.